This T cell receptor (beta chain) stems from a study of identical twins (dated by TCRdb to 2016 to 2017). For the wider study: TCR alpha and beta repertoires from monozygotic twins, unrelated adults of various ages and cord blood were deep-sequenced to test whether fetal clonotypes persist. To rule out contamination, the twin experiments were replicated at different times with different library preparation protocols.

The library was generated by 5' RACE. Sequencing was performed on an Illumina HiSeq 2000. Template switching introduced a universal primer binding site; the final cDNA contained a unique molecular identifier, enabling accurate counting of TCR cDNA molecules. Specific primers in the conserved constant-segment region were used to synthesize first-strand cDNA for TCR alpha and beta chains. To control for contamination, every cDNA library was double barcoded, receiving both a SMART-Mk sample barcode and Illumina barcodes. TruSeq adapter sequences along with Illumina sample barcodes were introduced in two successive PCR steps. Sequencing of the TCR alpha and beta cDNA libraries was done on the Illumina HiSeq platform using custom primers. As for the authors' bioinformatics: Raw reads were processed with MiGEC to extract unique molecular identifiers, and MiXCR was used to determine CDR3 positions. For each individual, recombination models were inferred using an EM algorithm with the repgenHMM and IGoR tools. The tcR package in R was used for shared clonotype analysis, with sharing normalized by the product of cloneset sizes. To study raw recombination without the effects of thymic and clonal selection, out-of-frame nonproductive sequences were analyzed. TCRdb cleaned the public reads at Q25 with fastp, built clones with MiXCR and kept in-frame beta chains. Entries are consolidated by CDR3 protein sequence, retaining the most common genes and DNA. TCRdb, not the original authors, processed these V and J calls. Here the sample has roughly 480,000 distinct CDR3 sequences; less than 25% occur a single time. The top ten constitute 2.9% of the sample.

All donors were healthy Caucasians. The twin cohort consisted of three pairs of female monozygotic twins, all aged 18 to 29 years. Positive isolation kits from Invitrogen were used to isolate the CD4+ and CD8+ T cell populations. This clonotype was seen a handful of times. Its antigen specificity is not known. Per-nucleotide qualities are absent, and no much larger clonotype sits a single base away. V drops 0 bases and J drops 4 bases, leaving 21 bases in between. From a lookup of the germline V gene (reference sequence), CDR1 and CDR2 are LGHDT and YNNKEL. The cysteine opens and the phenylalanine closes a CDR3 of 18 amino acids. Only CDR3 DNA remains: 54 bases, in frame from the first base. The paper as a whole reports these results and caveats: Invariant T cells such as MAIT and iNKT could partly confound zero-insertion analyses, though diverse VJ usage argued against this for most clonotypes. In monozygotic twins, out-of-frame TCR alpha sharing was systematically underestimated by recombination models, although the models agreed with sharing between unrelated individuals. Abundant cord blood beta clonotypes had fewer insertions, young adult naive repertoires showed a similar but weaker trend, and memory repertoires showed no such trend. Compared with coincidental sharing between unrelated individuals, an excess of low generation-probability sequences was observed among out-of-frame TCR alpha sequences shared between twins. Because the same donors could not be followed over many years, conclusions were based on cross-sectional statistical analysis. Excess twin sharing in beta out-of-frame sequences was weaker because fewer shared sequences lowered the signal-to-noise ratio.

These data also formed part of another study, on T cells expressing NK-cell markers. The second study reports: In sorted CD3+CD56+NKG2C+, CD3+CD56+NKG2C- and CD3+CD56-NKG2C+ T-cell subsets from eight donors, TCR beta-chain repertoires were profiled. Of the eight sequenced donors, seven were found to be HCMV-seropositive and one was found to be HCMV-seronegative. In several experiments an anti-gammadeltaTCR antibody was added to restrict sorting to alphabetaTCR-expressing T cells. In more than 5 donors, the dominant CD3+CD56+NKG2C+ clonotypes ranked among the top 10 CD8+ clonotypes, making up roughly 1.0-7.0% of CD8+ T cells. Those dominant clonotypes were again the most abundant among CD3+CD56-NKG2C+ cells in four donors, at roughly 25-60.1%. Whether the expanded NKG2C-expressing T cell clones were specific for HCMV antigens was left unclear. All eight donors whose samples were sequenced were randomly selected healthy volunteers, three of them men and five women. HCMV-specific IgG was detected in serum with a commercial ELISA kit to determine HCMV serostatus. MIGEC was used to demultiplex reads and group the reads by UMI, and MiTCR was used to assemble and quantify clonotypes. Only TCR cDNA sequences supported by at least two reads were kept to exclude erroneous sequences. The tcR package was used for downstream repertoire analysis, and clonotypes were matched between fractions using CDR3 nucleotide sequence together with V segment. VDJmatch was used to annotate antigen specificity against VDJdb, with one amino acid substitution in CDR3 permitted.

This sequence uses TRBV3-1 and TRBJ1-1, with a tentative D gene TRBD1 over 5 matching bases. The origin of this receptor is a young woman in good health. Input material: CD4+ T cells sorted from blood. The DNA is as follows: TGTGCCAGCAGCCAAGATCCGGGTTTTGGGACGATGAGCACTGAAGCTTTCTTT. The translation is CASSQDPGFGTMSTEAFF.